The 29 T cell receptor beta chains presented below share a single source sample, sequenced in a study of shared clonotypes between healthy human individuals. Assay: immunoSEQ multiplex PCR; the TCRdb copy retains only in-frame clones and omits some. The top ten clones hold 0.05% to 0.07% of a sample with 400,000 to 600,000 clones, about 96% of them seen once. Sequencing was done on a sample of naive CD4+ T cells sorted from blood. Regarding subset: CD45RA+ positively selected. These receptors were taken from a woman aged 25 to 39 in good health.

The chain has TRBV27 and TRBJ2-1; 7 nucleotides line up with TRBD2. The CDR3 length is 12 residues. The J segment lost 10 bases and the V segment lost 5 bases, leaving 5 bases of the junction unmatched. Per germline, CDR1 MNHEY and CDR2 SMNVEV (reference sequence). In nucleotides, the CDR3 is TGTGCCAGCAGTCGGGGGGAGGGCGAGCAGTTCTTC. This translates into CASSRGEGEQFF.

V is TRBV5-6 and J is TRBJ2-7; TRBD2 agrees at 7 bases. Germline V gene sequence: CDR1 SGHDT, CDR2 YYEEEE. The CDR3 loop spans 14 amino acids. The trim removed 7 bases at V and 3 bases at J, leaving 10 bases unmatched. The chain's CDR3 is CASGSSGYYYEQYF. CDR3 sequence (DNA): TGTGCCAGCGGATCTAGCGGATACTACTACGAGCAGTACTTC.

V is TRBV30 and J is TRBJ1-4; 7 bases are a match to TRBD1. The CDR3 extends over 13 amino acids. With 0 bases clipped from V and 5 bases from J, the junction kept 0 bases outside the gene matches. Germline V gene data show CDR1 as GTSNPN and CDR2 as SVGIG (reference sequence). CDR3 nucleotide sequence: TGTGCCTGGAGTGTACAGGGGAATGAAAAACTGTTTTTT. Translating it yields CAWSVQGNEKLFF.

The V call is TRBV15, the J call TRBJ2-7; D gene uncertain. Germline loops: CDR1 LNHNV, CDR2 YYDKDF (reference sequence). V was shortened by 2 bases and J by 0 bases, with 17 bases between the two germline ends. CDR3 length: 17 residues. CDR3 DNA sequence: TGTGCCACCAGCAGACTCCCTCCGGGTTTCAGCTCCTACGAGCAGTACTTC. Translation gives CATSRLPPGFSSYEQYF.

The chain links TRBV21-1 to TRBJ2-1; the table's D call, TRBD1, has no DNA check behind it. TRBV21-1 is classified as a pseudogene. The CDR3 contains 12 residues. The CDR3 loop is CASSKPGHSFFF. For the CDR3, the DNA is TGTGCCAGCAGCAAACCGGGACACAGTTTTTTCTTC.

The CDR3 coding sequence is TGTGCCAGTAGTTCGCGGGGACAGAGTACCGGGGAGCTGTTTTTT. Its translation is CASSSRGQSTGELFF. This chain uses TRBV19 with TRBJ2-2; D may be TRBD1 (7 bases). V was cut by 5 bases and J by 5 bases, with 15 bases left in between. Germline V CDR1 and CDR2: LNHDA, SQIVND (reference sequence). The CDR3 is 15 amino acids.

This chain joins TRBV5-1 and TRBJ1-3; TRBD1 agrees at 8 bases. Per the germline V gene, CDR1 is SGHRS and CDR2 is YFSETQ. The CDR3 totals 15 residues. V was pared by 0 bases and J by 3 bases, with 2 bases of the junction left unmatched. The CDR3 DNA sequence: TGCGCCAGCAGCTTGGGCGACAGGGGTGGAAACACCATATATTTT. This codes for CASSLGDRGGNTIYF.

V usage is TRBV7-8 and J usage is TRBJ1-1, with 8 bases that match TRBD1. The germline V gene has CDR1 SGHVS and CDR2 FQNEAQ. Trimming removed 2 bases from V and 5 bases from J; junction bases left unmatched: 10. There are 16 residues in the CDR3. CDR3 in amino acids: CASSLNQDRVGTEAFF. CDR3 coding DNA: TGTGCCAGCAGCTTAAATCAGGACAGGGTGGGGACTGAAGCTTTCTTT.

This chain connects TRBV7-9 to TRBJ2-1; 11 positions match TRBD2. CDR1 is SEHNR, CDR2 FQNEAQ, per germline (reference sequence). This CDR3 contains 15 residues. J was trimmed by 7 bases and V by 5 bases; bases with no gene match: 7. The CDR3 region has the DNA TGTGCCAGCAGCGTTAGCGGGAGGGGTAGGAATGAGCAGTTCTTC. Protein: CASSVSGRGRNEQFF.

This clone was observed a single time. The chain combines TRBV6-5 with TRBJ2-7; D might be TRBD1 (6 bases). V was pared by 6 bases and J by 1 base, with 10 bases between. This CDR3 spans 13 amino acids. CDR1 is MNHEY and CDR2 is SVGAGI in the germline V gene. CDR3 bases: TGTGCCAGCAGGGTAGGACAGTCCTACGAGCAGTACTTC. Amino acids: CASRVGQSYEQYF.

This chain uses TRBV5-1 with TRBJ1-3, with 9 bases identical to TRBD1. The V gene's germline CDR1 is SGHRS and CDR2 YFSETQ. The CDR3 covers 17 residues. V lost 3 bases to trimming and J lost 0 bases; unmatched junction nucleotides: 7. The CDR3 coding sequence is TGCGCCAGCAGCTCGGGGACAGGGAGATACTCTGGAAACACCATATATTTT. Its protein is CASSSGTGRYSGNTIYF.

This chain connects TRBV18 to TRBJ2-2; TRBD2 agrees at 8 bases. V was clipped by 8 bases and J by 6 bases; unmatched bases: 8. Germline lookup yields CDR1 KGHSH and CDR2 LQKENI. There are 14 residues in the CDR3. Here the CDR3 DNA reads TGTGCCAGCGGCATACGGGAGGGCTCCGGGGAGCTGTTTTTT. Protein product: CASGIREGSGELFF. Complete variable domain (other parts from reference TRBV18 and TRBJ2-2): NAGVMQNPRHLVRRRGQEARLRCSPMKGHSHVYWYRQLPEEGLKFMVYLQKENIIDESGMPKERFSAEFPKEGPSILRIQQVVRGDSAAYFCASGIREGSGELFFGEGSRLTVL.

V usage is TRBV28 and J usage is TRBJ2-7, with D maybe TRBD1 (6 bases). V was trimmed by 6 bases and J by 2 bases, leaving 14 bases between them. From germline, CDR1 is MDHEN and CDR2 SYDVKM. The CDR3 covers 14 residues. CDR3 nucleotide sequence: TGTGCCAGCAGCACCGGGACACCAACCTACGAGCAGTACTTC. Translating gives CASSTGTPTYEQYF.

This CDR3 is CASSFSGPRAGGTDTQYF. CDR3 DNA: TGTGCCAGCAGCTTTTCTGGGCCGAGGGCTGGTGGCACAGATACGCAGTATTTT. The rearrangement uses TRBV13 and TRBJ2-3; the D gene is possibly TRBD2 (5 bases). The germline V gene encodes CDR1 PRHDT and CDR2 FYEKMQ (reference sequence). This CDR3 has 18 residues. The V gene lost 3 bases and the J gene lost 1 base, with 20 bases spanning the gap.

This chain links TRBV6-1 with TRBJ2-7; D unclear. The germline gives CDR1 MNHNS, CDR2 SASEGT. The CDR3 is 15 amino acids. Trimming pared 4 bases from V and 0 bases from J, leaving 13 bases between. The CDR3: CASSAGPLSSYEQYF. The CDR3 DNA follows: TGTGCCAGCAGTGCCGGACCTCTCAGCTCCTACGAGCAGTACTTC.

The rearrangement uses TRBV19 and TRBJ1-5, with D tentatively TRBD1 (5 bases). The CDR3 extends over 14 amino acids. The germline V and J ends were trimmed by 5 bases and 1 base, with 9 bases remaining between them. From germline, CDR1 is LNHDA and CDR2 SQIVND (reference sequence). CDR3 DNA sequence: TGTGCCAGTAGTCCCCGACAGAGCAATCAGCCCCAGCATTTT. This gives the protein CASSPRQSNQPQHF.

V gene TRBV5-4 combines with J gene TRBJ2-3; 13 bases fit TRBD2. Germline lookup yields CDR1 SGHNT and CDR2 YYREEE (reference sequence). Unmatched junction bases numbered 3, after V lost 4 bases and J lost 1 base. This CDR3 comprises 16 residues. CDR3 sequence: CASSTGTSGGTDTQYF. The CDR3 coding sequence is TGTGCCAGCAGCACTGGGACTAGCGGGGGCACAGATACGCAGTATTTT. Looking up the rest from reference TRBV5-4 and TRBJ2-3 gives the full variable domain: ETGVTQSPTHLIKTRGQQVTLRCSSQSGHNTVSWYQQALGQGPQFIFQYYREEENGRGNFPPRFSGLQFPNYSSELNVNALELDDSALYLCASSTGTSGGTDTQYFGPGTRLTVL.

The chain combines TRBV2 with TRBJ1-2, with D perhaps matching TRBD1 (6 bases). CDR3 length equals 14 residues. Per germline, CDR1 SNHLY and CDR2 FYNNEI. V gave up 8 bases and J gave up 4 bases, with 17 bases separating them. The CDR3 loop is CASHGQLVSYGYTF. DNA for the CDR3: TGTGCCAGCCACGGACAGCTTGTAAGCTATGGCTACACCTTC.

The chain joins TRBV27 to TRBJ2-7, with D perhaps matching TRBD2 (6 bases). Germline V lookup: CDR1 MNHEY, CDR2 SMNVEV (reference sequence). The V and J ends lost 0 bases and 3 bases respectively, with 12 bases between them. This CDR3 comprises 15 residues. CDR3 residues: CASSLSPGLNYEQYF. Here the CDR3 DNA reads TGTGCCAGCAGTTTATCGCCGGGACTCAACTACGAGCAGTACTTC.

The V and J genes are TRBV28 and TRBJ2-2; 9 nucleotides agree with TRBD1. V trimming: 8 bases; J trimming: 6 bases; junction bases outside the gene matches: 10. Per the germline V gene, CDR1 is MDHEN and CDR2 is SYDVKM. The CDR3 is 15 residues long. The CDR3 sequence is CASGTGTGLSGELFF. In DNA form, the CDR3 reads TGTGCCAGCGGAACCGGGACAGGGTTATCCGGGGAGCTGTTTTTT.

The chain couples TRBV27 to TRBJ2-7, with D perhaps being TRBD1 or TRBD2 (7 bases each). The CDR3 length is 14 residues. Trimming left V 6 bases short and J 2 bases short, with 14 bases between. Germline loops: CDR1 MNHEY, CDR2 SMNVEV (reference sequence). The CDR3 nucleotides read TGTGCCAGCAGAAGACAGGGAGGGCCCTACGAGCAGTACTTC. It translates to CASRRQGGPYEQYF.

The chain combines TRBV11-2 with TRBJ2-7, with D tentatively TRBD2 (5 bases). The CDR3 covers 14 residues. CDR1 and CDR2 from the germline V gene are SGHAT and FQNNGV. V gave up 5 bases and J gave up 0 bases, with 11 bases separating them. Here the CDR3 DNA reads TGTGCCAGCAGCGGGTGGAGGCCCTCCTACGAGCAGTACTTC. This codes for CASSGWRPSYEQYF. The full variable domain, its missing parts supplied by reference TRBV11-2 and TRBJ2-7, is EAGVAQSPRYKIIEKRQSVAFWCNPISGHATLYWYQQILGQGPKLLIQFQNNGVVDDSQLPKDRFSAERLKGVDSTLKIQPAKLEDSAVYLCASSGWRPSYEQYFGPGTRLTVT.

The CDR3 DNA reads TGTGCCAGCAGCCCCAGGGGAGCGGATCAGCCCCAGCATTTT. Encoded protein: CASSPRGADQPQHF. This chain uses TRBV6-5 with TRBJ1-5; possible D gene TRBD1, 6 bases. Germline-derived CDR1 and CDR2 are MNHEY and SVGAGI. The length of the CDR3 is 14 residues. V was pared by 6 bases and J by 5 bases, with 14 bases between.

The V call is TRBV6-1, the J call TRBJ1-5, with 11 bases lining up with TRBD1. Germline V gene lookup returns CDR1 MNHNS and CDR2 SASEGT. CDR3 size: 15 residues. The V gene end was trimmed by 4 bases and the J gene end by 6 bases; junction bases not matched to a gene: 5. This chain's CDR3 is CASSVRTGGPQPQHF. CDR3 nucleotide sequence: TGTGCCAGCAGTGTGAGGACAGGGGGCCCTCAGCCCCAGCATTTT.

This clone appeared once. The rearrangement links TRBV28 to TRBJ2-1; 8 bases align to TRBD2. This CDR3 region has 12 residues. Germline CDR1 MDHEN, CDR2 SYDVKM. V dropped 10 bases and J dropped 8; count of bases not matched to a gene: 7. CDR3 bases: TGTGCCACCTTGGGACTAGGCGATGAGCAGTTCTTC. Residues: CATLGLGDEQFF.

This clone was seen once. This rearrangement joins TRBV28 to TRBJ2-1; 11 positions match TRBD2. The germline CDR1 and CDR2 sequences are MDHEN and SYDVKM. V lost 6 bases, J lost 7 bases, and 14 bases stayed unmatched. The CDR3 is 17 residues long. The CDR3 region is CASSRTLTSGIGNEQFF. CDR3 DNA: TGTGCCAGCAGCCGTACCCTGACTAGCGGGATCGGGAATGAGCAGTTCTTC.

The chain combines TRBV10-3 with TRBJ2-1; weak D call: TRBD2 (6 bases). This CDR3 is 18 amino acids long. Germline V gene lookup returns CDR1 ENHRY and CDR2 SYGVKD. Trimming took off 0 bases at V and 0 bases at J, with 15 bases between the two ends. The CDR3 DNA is TGTGCCATCAGTGAGTCCGGGGCTAGCGCCGTCTCCTACAATGAGCAGTTCTTC. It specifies CAISESGASAVSYNEQFF.

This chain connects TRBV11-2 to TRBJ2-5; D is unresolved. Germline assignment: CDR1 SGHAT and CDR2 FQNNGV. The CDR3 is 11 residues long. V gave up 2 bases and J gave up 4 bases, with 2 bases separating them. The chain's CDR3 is CASSLLETQYF. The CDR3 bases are TGTGCCAGCAGCTTACTAGAGACCCAGTACTTC.

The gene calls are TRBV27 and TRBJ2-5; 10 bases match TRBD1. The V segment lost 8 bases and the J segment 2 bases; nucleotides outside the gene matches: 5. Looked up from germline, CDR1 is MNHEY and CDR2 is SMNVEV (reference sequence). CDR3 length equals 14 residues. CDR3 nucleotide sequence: TGTGCCAGCCGGACAGGGGGTGGACAAGAGACCCAGTACTTC. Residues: CASRTGGGQETQYF.